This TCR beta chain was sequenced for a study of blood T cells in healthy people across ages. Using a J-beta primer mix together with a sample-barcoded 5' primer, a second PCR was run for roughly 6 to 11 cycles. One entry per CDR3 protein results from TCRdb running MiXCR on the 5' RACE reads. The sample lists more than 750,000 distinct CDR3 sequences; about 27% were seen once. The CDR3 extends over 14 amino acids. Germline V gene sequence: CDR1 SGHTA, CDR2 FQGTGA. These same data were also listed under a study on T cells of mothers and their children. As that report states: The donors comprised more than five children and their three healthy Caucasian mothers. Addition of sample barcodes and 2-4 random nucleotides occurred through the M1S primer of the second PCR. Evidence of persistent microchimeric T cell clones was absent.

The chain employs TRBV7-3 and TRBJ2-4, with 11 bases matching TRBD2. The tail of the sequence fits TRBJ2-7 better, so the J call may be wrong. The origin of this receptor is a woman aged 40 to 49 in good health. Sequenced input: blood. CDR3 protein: CASSPGTSGGEQYF. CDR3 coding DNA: TGTGCCAGCAGCCCCGGGACTAGCGGAGGCGAGCAGTACTTC.